This T cell receptor (beta chain) was captured by sequencing in a study of blood T cell repertoires in COVID-19. Overall study: Whether acute or convalescent, the COVID-19 samples came from the United States, Italy and Spain. T cells, B-cell-depleted T cells, or PBMCs provided the cDNA or gDNA that served as material.

Original processing methods: By means of reference gene primer amplification, nucleated cell counts were estimated. TCRdb's copy holds only in-frame clones and misses some; the assay was immunoSEQ multiplex PCR. That table gives V, J and clone size, and the DNA gave D and trimming. There are tens of thousands of clones in the sample; 86% occur only once, and about 14% lies in the top ten. Trimming stripped 5 bases from V and 13 bases from J, with 15 bases between. Germline V lookup: CDR1 SGHVS, CDR2 FQNEAQ. CDR3 size: 12 residues. What was sequenced was peripheral blood. The receptor's source is a human donor in a cohort sampled during active COVID-19. V gene TRBV7-8 combines with J gene TRBJ2-1, with a tentative D call TRBD2 (5 bases). The CDR3 here is CASSLRTDLQFF. The CDR3 DNA follows: TGTGCCAGCAGCCTAAGGACTGACCTTCAGTTCTTC.